Below are 8 T cell receptor beta chains sequenced from a single sample in a study of cytomegalovirus exposure and HLA in healthy donors. Both 60 Vbeta primers and 13 Jbeta primers went into the PCR. Generated by immunoSEQ multiplex PCR, the TCRdb table keeps only in-frame clones and is missing some. The sample lists approximately 140,000 clones, roughly 81% occurring once. The sample taken for sequencing was PBMCs. These receptors all come from a female donor in good health and CMV-seronegative.

The genes are TRBV30 and TRBJ2-6, with 10 bases that match TRBD1. Germline CDR1 reads GTSNPN; CDR2 reads SVGIG (reference sequence). The CDR3 is made up of 16 amino acids. Germline trimming cut 5 bases from V and 4 bases from J; bases unmatched to any gene: 8. In DNA form, the CDR3 reads TGTGCCTGGTTGACAGGGGGCGCGTCAGGGGCCAACGTCCTGACTTTC. This gives the protein CAWLTGGASGANVLTF.

The V call is TRBV28, the J call TRBJ2-6, with a possible D match to TRBD2 (5 bases). Germline CDR1 and CDR2: MDHEN and SYDVKM. The CDR3 has 14 amino acids. CDR3 residues: CGGSLALRANVLTF. DNA for the CDR3: TGTGGAGGGTCCCTCGCTCTGAGGGCCAACGTCCTGACTTTC.

The rearrangement joins TRBV10-3 to TRBJ2-7, with 9 bases identical to TRBD1. Germline V CDR1 and CDR2: ENHRY, SYGVKD. V was pared by 6 bases and J by 6 bases, with 9 bases of the junction left unmatched. The CDR3 loop spans 14 amino acids. The CDR3, as DNA: TGTGCCATCAGACGGACAGGGGAGAGGAGCGAGCAGTACTTC. It is translated as CAIRRTGERSEQYF.

This clone has only a few counts. V usage is TRBV6-5 and J usage is TRBJ1-1; tentative D call: TRBD1 (6 bases). The V gene's germline CDR1 is MNHEY and CDR2 SVGAGI. The V end was cut by 2 bases, the J end by 5 bases, with 12 bases between. This CDR3 has 14 residues. This CDR3 reads CASSYPGGLTEAFF. CDR3 DNA sequence: TGTGCCAGCAGTTACCCGGGGGGGCTTACTGAAGCTTTCTTT.

In its sample, this clone was seen once. This chain joins TRBV9 and TRBJ2-2, with TRBD2 as a possible D gene (6 bases). The V gene's germline CDR1 is SGDLS and CDR2 YYNGEE. Trimming pared 3 bases from V and 0 bases from J, leaving 9 bases between. This CDR3 is 15 amino acids long. The CDR3 spells CASSGGGANTGELFF. The DNA of the CDR3 is TGTGCCAGCAGCGGGGGCGGGGCGAACACCGGGGAGCTGTTTTTT.

CDR3 nucleotide sequence: TGCAGCGGGGTCGCGGGGGGCATCCGGACCACTGAAGCTTTCTTT. Its protein is CSGVAGGIRTTEAFF. V and J are TRBV29-1 and TRBJ1-1; possible D gene TRBD1, 6 bases. Germline CDR1 SQVTM, CDR2 ANQGSEA. The CDR3 length is 15 residues. The V end lost 7 bases, the J end lost 4 bases, and 22 bases lay between the germline ends.

The chain couples TRBV2 to TRBJ2-1; 8 nucleotides line up with TRBD1. The CDR3 extends over 13 amino acids. Losses at the gene ends were 2 bases for V and 7 bases for J; bases not matched to a gene: 1. Germline CDR1 is SNHLY and CDR2 is FYNNEI. The CDR3 coding sequence is TGTGCCAGCAGTGAACGGACAGGGAATGAGCAGTTCTTC. It translates to CASSERTGNEQFF.

This clone was seen only once. V is TRBV6-6 and J is TRBJ2-7, with D maybe TRBD1 (5 bases). Germline V gene data show CDR1 as MNHNY and CDR2 as SVGAGI (reference sequence). The V gene lost 2 bases and the J gene lost 2 bases, with 10 bases spanning the gap. This CDR3 is built from 14 residues. CDR3 residues: CASSYGASAYEQYF. The CDR3, as DNA: TGTGCCAGCAGTTACGGGGCCTCCGCCTACGAGCAGTACTTC.